This passage covers 9 T cell receptor beta chains from one sample sequenced in a study of cytomegalovirus exposure and HLA in healthy donors. TCRdb's table, derived via immunoSEQ multiplex PCR, lists solely in-frame clones and lacks some. The data show 330,000 or so clones, 86% seen once. Sample: PBMCs. Receptor source: a young woman in good health and CMV-seronegative.

The gene calls are TRBV19 and TRBJ1-1; tentative D call: TRBD1 (6 bases). Germline CDR1 reads LNHDA; CDR2 reads SQIVND (reference sequence). The V end was cut by 0 bases, the J end by 7 bases, with 18 bases between. The CDR3 covers 16 residues. The CDR3 region has the DNA TGTGCCAGTAGTATAGATTTCGGTGCAGGGGAGAATGAAGCTTTCTTT. Translated: CASSIDFGAGENEAFF.

The chain is built from TRBV7-2 and TRBJ1-2, with D possibly matching TRBD1 (6 bases). Trimming removed 5 bases from V and 6 bases from J, with 13 bases in between. The CDR3 runs 13 residues. Germline-derived CDR1 and CDR2 are SGHTA and FQGNSA. CDR3 loop: CASSHRESNGYTF. CDR3 in DNA: TGTGCCAGCAGCCACAGGGAATCAAATGGCTACACCTTC.

The rearrangement joins TRBV9 to TRBJ2-1, with 8 positions matching TRBD2. With 3 bases clipped from V and 3 bases from J, the junction kept 5 bases outside the gene matches. The CDR3 has 15 residues. The V gene's germline CDR1 is SGDLS and CDR2 YYNGEE. Here the CDR3 reads CASSATSGVYNEQFF. The CDR3 DNA reads TGTGCCAGCAGCGCCACTAGCGGAGTCTACAATGAGCAGTTCTTC.

This clone was counted a single time. This chain uses TRBV27 with TRBJ2-1; D possibly corresponds to TRBD2 (6 bases). Trimming stripped 8 bases from V and 7 bases from J, with 18 bases between. This CDR3 region has 14 residues. The germline V gene has CDR1 MNHEY and CDR2 SMNVEV (reference sequence). The CDR3 nucleotides read TGTGCCAGCCAATCCCCGGGCCGGGGGAATGAGCAGTTCTTC. The encoded protein is CASQSPGRGNEQFF.

Details on this clone: The same CDR3 is also encoded by other DNA sequences in this sample. The chain is built from TRBV28 and TRBJ1-1; TRBD1 agrees at 9 bases. J gave up 0 bases and V 6 bases, and 5 bases lay outside the gene matches. Germline V gene sequence: CDR1 MDHEN, CDR2 SYDVKM. This CDR3 is 15 amino acids long. In DNA, the CDR3 is TGTGCCAGCAGCACACAGGGGGCGTTGAACACTGAAGCTTTCTTT. Translation: CASSTQGALNTEAFF.

The chain joins TRBV29-1 to TRBJ1-1; TRBD1 agrees at 10 bases. The junction had 8 bases not matched to a gene; V was cut back by 7 bases and J by 6 bases. The CDR3 extends over 13 amino acids. The V gene's germline CDR1 is SQVTM and CDR2 ANQGSEA. CDR3 coding DNA: TGCAGCGGAACGACAGGGGGCGTCGCTGAAGCTTTCTTT. Translating it yields CSGTTGGVAEAFF.

The chain recombines TRBV6-6 with TRBJ2-2; no clear D. Trimming took 6 bases from V and 5 from J, leaving 13 bases between them. CDR1 and CDR2 from the germline V gene are MNHNY and SVGAGI (reference sequence). CDR3 length: 14 residues. The CDR3 spells CASSPSVRTGELFF. In DNA, the CDR3 is TGTGCCAGCAGCCCGTCTGTCCGGACCGGGGAGCTGTTTTTT.

The chain carries TRBV11-1 and TRBJ1-2, with unresolved D. The germline gives CDR1 SGHAT, CDR2 FQDESV (reference sequence). The CDR3 consists of 15 residues. V lost 4 bases to trimming and J lost 7 bases, with 19 bases between them. CDR3 sequence (DNA): TGTGCCAGCAGCTCCGCGGCCAGTCACTGGGTTGGCTACACCTTC. Encoded protein: CASSSAASHWVGYTF.

The chain links TRBV6-6 to TRBJ1-5, with D hard to call. The germline V gene encodes CDR1 MNHNY and CDR2 SVGAGI (reference sequence). Trimming removed 2 bases at V and 0 bases at J, with 11 bases between. CDR3 length equals 16 residues. The CDR3 protein is CASSYRVGDSNQPQHF. The CDR3 DNA is TGTGCCAGCAGTTACAGGGTCGGGGATAGCAATCAGCCCCAGCATTTT.